The clone carrying this T cell receptor (beta chain) was counted only a few times. With 6 bases removed from V and 2 bases from J, the gap between germline ends came to 9 bases. The CDR3 covers 13 residues. The data stem from a study of blood T cells in healthy people across ages. A second PCR, run for roughly 7 to 11 cycles, used a sample-barcoded 5' primer plus a J-beta primer mix. TCRdb reanalysed the 5' RACE reads using MiXCR and keeps one entry per CDR3 protein. The data hold hundreds of thousands of distinct CDR3 sequences, with approximately 60% observed a single time. Material for sequencing was blood. The chain has TRBV12-3 or TRBV12-4 and TRBJ2-3; possibly TRBD1 for D (5 bases). The source of this sequence is a man in his forties in good health. The CDR3: CASRRGYTDTQYF. The CDR3 nucleotides are TGTGCCAGCAGAAGGGGCTACACAGATACGCAGTATTTT.